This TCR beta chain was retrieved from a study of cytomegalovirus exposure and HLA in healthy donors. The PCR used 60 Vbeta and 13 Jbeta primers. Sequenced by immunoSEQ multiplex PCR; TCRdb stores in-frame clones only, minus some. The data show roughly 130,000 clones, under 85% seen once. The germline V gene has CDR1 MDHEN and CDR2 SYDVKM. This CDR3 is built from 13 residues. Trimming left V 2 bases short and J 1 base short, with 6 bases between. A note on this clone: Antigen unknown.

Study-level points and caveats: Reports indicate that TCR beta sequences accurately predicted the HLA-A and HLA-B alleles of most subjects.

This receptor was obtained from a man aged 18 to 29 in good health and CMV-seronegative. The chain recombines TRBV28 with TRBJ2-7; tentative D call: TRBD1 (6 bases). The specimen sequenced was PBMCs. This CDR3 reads CASSLTGSYEQYF. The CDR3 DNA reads TGTGCCAGCAGTTTAACAGGGTCCTACGAGCAGTACTTC.